These T cell receptor beta chains were read from a single sample in a study of cytomegalovirus exposure and HLA in healthy donors. Clones were read by immunoSEQ multiplex PCR, and TCRdb kept only the in-frame ones, dropping some. The table lists about 130,000 clones, around three quarters of them singletons. What was sequenced was PBMCs. These TCRs come from a male donor in good health and CMV-seropositive. Each CDR3 is given with its conserved first and last residue. The order of the fields is V gene, J gene, CDR3 protein.

v_call: TRBV11-2; j_call: NA; cdr3_aa: CASSLTVAGPYEQYF
v_call: TRBV18; j_call: TRBJ2-7; cdr3_aa: CASSPPVGTYEQYF
v_call: TRBV28; j_call: TRBJ2-7; cdr3_aa: CASSAGLVIYEQYF
v_call: TRBV5-1; j_call: TRBJ2-2; cdr3_aa: CASSLAGALAGELFF
v_call: TRBV7-8; j_call: TRBJ1-4; cdr3_aa: CASSFTGSTNEKLFF
v_call: TRBV7-5; j_call: TRBJ2-1; cdr3_aa: CVRSLAHRQFF
v_call: TRBV11-2; j_call: TRBJ1-1; cdr3_aa: CASSLDRGRNTEAFF
v_call: TRBV15; j_call: TRBJ2-2; cdr3_aa: CATSRGVGGGNTGELFF
v_call: TRBV19; j_call: TRBJ2-3; cdr3_aa: CASSIQTGQAPQYF
v_call: TRBV27; j_call: TRBJ1-5; cdr3_aa: CASSGQSNQPQHF
v_call: TRBV7-8; j_call: TRBJ2-4; cdr3_aa: CASSPGQGLAKNIQYF
v_call: TRBV28; j_call: TRBJ1-1; cdr3_aa: CASSSRVKAFF
v_call: TRBV5-6; j_call: TRBJ1-5; cdr3_aa: CASSGQGGDQPQHF
v_call: TRBV7-9; j_call: TRBJ2-7; cdr3_aa: CASSPLGLNSYEQYF
v_call: TRBV28; j_call: TRBJ2-7; cdr3_aa: CASSNPGTGAYEQYF
v_call: TRBV28; j_call: TRBJ1-1; cdr3_aa: CASSWGGIAEAFF
v_call: TRBV5-8; j_call: TRBJ2-7; cdr3_aa: CASSNEQGHSYEQYF
v_call: TRBV5-1; j_call: TRBJ1-1; cdr3_aa: CASSLTGTRNTEAFF